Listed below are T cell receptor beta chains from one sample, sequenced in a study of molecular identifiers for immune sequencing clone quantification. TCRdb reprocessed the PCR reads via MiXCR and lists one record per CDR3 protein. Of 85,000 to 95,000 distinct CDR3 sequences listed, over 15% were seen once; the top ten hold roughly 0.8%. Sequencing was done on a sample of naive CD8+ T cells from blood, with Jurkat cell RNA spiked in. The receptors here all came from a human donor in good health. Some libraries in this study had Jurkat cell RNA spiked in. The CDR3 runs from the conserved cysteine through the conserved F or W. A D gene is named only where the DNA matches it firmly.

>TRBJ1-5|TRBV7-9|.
CASSLSDNNQPQHF
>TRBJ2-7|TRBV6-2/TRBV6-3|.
CASSYSISEQQIYEQYF
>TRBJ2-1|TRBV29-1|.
CSVEGALEGDEQFF
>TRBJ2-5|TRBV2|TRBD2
CASTPAGGQETQYF
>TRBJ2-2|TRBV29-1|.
CSVEGRGRAGELFF
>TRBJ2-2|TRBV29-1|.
CSARTGNTGELFF
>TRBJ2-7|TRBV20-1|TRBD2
CSASKTSGGPYEQYF
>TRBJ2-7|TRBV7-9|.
CASSPLPGRVSYEQYF
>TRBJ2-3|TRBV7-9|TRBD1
CASSPSRGSPEDTQYF
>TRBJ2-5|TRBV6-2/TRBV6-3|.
CASRNPQETQYF
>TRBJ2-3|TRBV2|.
CASSESPGDTQYF
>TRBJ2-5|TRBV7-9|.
CASSLVGTSQYF
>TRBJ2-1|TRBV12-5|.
CASGFPPNELIYNEQFF
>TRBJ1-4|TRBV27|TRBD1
CASSSLDRGGEKLFF
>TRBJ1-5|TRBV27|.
CASSQTTGSATQPQHF
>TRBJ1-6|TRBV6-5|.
CASSYSNTGATYNSPLHF
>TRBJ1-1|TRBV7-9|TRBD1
CASSYDRGVNTEAFF
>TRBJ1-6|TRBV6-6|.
CASSYAGNSPLHF
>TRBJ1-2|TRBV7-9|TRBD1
CASSSGTGGVYGYTF
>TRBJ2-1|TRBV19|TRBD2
CASSGSGRALNEQFF
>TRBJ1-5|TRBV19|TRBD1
CASNTWGQSNQPQHF
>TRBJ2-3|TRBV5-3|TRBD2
CASSLPVGLAGAGDTQYF
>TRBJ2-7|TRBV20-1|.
CSARVGYEQYF
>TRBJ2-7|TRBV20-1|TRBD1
CSARAGQGPYEQYF
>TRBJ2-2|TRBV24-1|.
CATSDRGQSNTGELFF
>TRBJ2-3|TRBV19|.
CASKGFSTDTQYF
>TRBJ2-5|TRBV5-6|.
CASSWRDFLQTQYF
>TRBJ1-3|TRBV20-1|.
CSARIDRSGNTIYF
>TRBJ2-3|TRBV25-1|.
CASTAGQTVPDTQYF
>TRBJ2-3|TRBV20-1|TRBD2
CSARSLTEGTSGSPGAQYF
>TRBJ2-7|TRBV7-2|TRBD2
CASSLVTGGGLAITYEQYF